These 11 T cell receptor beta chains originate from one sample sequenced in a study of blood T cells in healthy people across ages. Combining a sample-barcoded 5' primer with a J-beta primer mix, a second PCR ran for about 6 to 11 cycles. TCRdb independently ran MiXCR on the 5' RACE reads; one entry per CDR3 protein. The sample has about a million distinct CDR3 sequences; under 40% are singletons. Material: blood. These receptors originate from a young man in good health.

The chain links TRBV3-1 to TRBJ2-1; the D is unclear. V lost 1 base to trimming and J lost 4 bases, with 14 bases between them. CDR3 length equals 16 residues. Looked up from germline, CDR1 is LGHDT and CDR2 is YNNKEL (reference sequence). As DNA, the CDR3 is TGTGCCAGCAGCCAAGTGGGCCGTTCGCGTTACAATGAGCAGTTCTTC. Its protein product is CASSQVGRSRYNEQFF.

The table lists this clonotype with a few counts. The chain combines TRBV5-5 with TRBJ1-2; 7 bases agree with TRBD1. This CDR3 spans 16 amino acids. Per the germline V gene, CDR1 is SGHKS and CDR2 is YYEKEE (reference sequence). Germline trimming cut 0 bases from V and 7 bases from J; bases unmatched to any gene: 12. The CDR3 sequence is CASSLGLTGAQIGYTF. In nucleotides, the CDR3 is TGTGCCAGCAGCTTGGGGCTCACAGGGGCCCAGATTGGCTACACCTTC.

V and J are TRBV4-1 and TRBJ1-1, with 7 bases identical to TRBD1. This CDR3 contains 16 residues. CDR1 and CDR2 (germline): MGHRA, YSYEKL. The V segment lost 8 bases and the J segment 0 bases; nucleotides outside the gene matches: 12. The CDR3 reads CASANIPGQLNTEAFF. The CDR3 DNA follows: TGCGCCAGCGCTAACATTCCGGGACAGTTGAACACTGAAGCTTTCTTT.

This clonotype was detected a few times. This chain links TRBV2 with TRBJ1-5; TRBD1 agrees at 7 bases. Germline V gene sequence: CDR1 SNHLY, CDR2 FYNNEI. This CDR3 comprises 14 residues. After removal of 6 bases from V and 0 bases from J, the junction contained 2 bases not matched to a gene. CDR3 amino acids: CASSRGFSNQPQHF. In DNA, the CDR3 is TGTGCCAGCAGCAGGGGGTTTAGCAATCAGCCCCAGCATTTT.

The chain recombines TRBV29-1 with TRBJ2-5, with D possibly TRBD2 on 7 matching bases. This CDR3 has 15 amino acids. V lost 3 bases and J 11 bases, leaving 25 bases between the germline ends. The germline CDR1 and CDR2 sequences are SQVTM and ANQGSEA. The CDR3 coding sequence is TGCAGCGTTGAGGAAGGACGGGGGGCGGTGGATGAGCAGTACTTC. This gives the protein CSVEEGRGAVDEQYF.

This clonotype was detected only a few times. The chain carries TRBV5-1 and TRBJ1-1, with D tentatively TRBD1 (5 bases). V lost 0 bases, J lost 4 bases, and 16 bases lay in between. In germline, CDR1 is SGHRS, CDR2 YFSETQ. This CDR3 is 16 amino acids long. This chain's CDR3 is CASSLAGTKQGTEAFF. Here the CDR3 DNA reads TGCGCCAGCAGCTTGGCAGGGACCAAGCAGGGCACTGAAGCTTTCTTT. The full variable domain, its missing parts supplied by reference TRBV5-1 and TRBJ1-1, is KAGVTQTPRYLIKTRGQQVTLSCSPISGHRSVSWYQQTPGQGLQFLFEYFSETQRNKGNFPGRFSGRQFSNSRSEMNVSTLELGDSALYLCASSLAGTKQGTEAFFGQGTRLTVV.

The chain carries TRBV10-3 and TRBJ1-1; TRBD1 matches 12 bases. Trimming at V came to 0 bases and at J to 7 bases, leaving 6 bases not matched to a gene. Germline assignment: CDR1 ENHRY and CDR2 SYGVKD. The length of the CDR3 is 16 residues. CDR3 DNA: TGTGCCATCAGTGAGTCATATCGGGACAGGGGGCTTGAAGCTTTCTTT. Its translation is CAISESYRDRGLEAFF.

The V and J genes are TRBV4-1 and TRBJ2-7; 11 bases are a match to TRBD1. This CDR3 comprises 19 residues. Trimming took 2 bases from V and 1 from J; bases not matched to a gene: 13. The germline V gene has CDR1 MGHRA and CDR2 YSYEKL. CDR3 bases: TGCGCCAGCAGCCAAATTATTATAACAGGGACAGGGGGGTCCTACGAGCAGTACTTC. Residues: CASSQIIITGTGGSYEQYF.

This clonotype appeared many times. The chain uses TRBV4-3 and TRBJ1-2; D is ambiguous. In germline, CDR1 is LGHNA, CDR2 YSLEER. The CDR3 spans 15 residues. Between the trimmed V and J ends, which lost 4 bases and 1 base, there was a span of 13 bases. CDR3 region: CASSPGAAFNYGYTF. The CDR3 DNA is TGCGCCAGCAGCCCGGGCGCGGCATTTAACTATGGCTACACCTTC.

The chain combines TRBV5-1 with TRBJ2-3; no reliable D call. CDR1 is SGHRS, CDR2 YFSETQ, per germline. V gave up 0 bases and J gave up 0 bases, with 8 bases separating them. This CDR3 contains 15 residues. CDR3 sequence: CASSLVGKSTDTQYF. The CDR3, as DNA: TGCGCCAGCAGCTTGGTGGGAAAAAGCACAGATACGCAGTATTTT.

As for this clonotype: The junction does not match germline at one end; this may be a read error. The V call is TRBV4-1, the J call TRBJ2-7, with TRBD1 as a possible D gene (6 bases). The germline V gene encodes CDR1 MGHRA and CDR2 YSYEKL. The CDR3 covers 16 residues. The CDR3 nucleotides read TGCGCCAGCAACCAAGATCCCCCAGGGGCCTACAATGAGCAGTACTTC. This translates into CASNQDPPGAYNEQYF.